Described below is a single TCR beta chain sequence and its context. The sample's time point: newly diagnosed GD, antithyroid drugs for less than 3 months. From PBMCs, RNA was extracted and then used to make the TCR library. CDR3-region Arm-PCR and iRepertoire HTBI primers produced the TCR beta libraries. MiXCR was run by TCRdb on the multiplex PCR reads, yielding one entry per CDR3 protein. Found here are 500,000 or so distinct CDR3 sequences, 15% to 20% of them singletons; the top ten hold over 9%. This sample was taken from a study of regulatory T cells in long-lasting Graves disease. V was clipped by 2 bases and J by 3 bases; unmatched bases: 15. Germline-derived CDR1 and CDR2 are MDHEN and SYDVKM. The CDR3 covers 19 residues. These data were also reused for a study on T cells in Graves' hyperthyroidism and ophthalmopathy.

The chain combines TRBV28 with TRBJ2-1; TRBD1 agrees at 8 bases. This receptor was taken from a middle-aged man with Graves disease. Sequences were derived from peripheral blood mononuclear cells (PBMCs), sampled at new diagnosis, from a patient treated with antithyroid drugs. The CDR3 protein is CASSLEVGNGTGGYNEQFF. CDR3 sequence (DNA): TGTGCCAGCAGTTTAGAAGTTGGGAACGGGACAGGAGGCTACAATGAGCAGTTCTTC. The entire variable domain, with the rest obtained from reference TRBV28 and TRBJ2-1, is as follows: DVKVTQSSRYLVKRTGEKVFLECVQDMDHENMFWYRQDPGLGLRLIYFSYDVKMKEKGDIPEGYSVSREKKERFSLILESASTNQTSMYLCASSLEVGNGTGGYNEQFFGPGTRLTVL.